The rows below give T cell receptor beta chains drawn from one sample of a study of blood T cell repertoires in COVID-19. Clones were sequenced by immunoSEQ multiplex PCR, and TCRdb holds only the in-frame ones, with some missing. Of hundreds of thousands of clones listed, about 90% were seen once; the top ten hold 11%. The sample taken for sequencing was peripheral blood. The receptors were sampled from a woman aged 30 to 39 with COVID-19, enrolled during active disease. Both conserved end residues are part of each CDR3. A D gene is named only where the DNA matches it firmly. For some rows the clone size is stated as once, few or many, or as a class when expanded; others skip it.

TGTGCCAGCAGTAACACAGGGAAAAGTGGCTACACCTTC CASSNTGKSGYTF NA 13 NA TRBJ1-2 TRBV6-5
TGTGCCAGCAGCCCATCCCTGAACACTGAAGCTTTCTTT CASSPSLNTEAFF NA 13 NA TRBJ1-1 TRBV14
TGTGCCAGCAGTGAAGCTAGAGGTAGCACAGATACGCAGTATTTT CASSEARGSTDTQYF NA 15 few TRBJ2-3 TRBV6-1
TGTGCCAGCAGCCCCAGTTTTCCTGAAGCTTTCTTT CASSPSFPEAFF NA 12 NA TRBJ1-1 TRBV11-2
TGTGCCAGCAGTGACGGACAGGGCCGAATCTATGGCTACACCTTC CASSDGQGRIYGYTF TRBD1 15 NA TRBJ1-2 TRBV6-1
TGCGCCAGCAGCTTGGACCCCTCTACAGGGTCGCAGGCCCAGCATTTT CASSLDPSTGSQAQHF NA 16 NA TRBJ1-5 TRBV5-1
TGTGCCAGCTGGGGACAGGACTTCTATGGCTACACCTTC CASWGQDFYGYTF TRBD1 13 NA TRBJ1-2 TRBV2
TGTGCCAGTAGTCTTACCCAGGATCCCGCGGGAGCTTTCTTT CASSLTQDPAGAFF NA 14 NA TRBJ1-1 TRBV19
TGTGCCAGCCGAAATGTCAGGGGGCAGACTTTCTTT CASRNVRGQTFF TRBD1 12 NA TRBJ1-1 TRBV5-4
TGTGCCAGCAGTCCGACTAGTCCCCACTACAATGAGCAGTTCTTC CASSPTSPHYNEQFF NA 15 NA TRBJ2-1 TRBV27
TGTGCCAGCAGCTTGGGGGACTCTATGAACTATGGCTACACCTTC CASSLGDSMNYGYTF NA 15 NA TRBJ1-2 TRBV5-5
TGTGCCACCTCGACAGACACCGGGGAGCTGTTTTTT CATSTDTGELFF NA 12 NA TRBJ2-2 TRBV19
TGTGCCAGCAGTTTCGGTCCTCACTACGAGCAGTACTTC CASSFGPHYEQYF NA 13 NA TRBJ2-7 TRBV27
TGCGCCAGCAGCTTTTTTCGACACTCCTACGAGCAGTACTTC CASSFFRHSYEQYF NA 14 NA TRBJ2-7 TRBV5-1